This T cell receptor beta chain originates from a study of T cell responses to AZD1222 COVID-19 vaccine (dated by TCRdb to the early 2020s). About the full investigation: TCR sequencing covered 233 trial participants: 200 to 210 given two doses of AZD1222 and approximately 26 given two doses of MenACWY control vaccine. Enrollment into the trials was organized by age into subgroups of 18-55, 56-69 and 70-plus years, and those subgroups contained about 160, 30 and 59 TCR-sequenced participants, respectively.

The sample's time point, from its label and the paper: about 28 days (+/-7) after the second vaccine dose. Because spike-specific TCR depth and breadth did not differ between the two schedules, AZD1222 recipients who got a second dose at roughly 4 weeks were pooled with those who got a second dose at roughly 12 weeks. Vaccinee samples were obtained from the UK trials COV001 and COV002, which included a single-blind randomized controlled phase 2/3 trial of AZD1222 (ChAdOx1 nCoV-19) in healthy adults. Trial participant PBMC samples were collected at day 0 and day 28 after the second dose for TCRbeta chain sequencing. Note on this clone: No cognate antigen has been identified for it. No base qualities exist here, and no much larger clone lies one base off it.

Study-wide findings and limitations: The whole spike protein was spanned by vaccine-associated CD4 TCRs, and dominant responses were seen in regions 160-218 and 743-854. Participants were mostly white British, with more females than males. The authors suggested clonal diversity may have been underestimated. Epitopes outside the regions mutated in the B.1.351 and B.1.1.7 variants were reportedly recognized by nearly half of the unique spike-specific TCRs. A significant rise in spike-specific TCR breadth and depth was observed after two AZD1222 doses relative to day 0 and relative to MenACWY recipients. Conclusions about previously exposed vaccinees are limited because only five to seven AZD1222 recipients were SARS-CoV-2 seropositive at baseline. In the small 56-69-year group, the increase in depth fell short of significance, most likely because of low power. Because no day 14 peak-response samples were available, repertoires were characterized only after the peak T cell response.

The CDR3 regions of human TCRbeta chains were analyzed by immunosequencing. Turning to the authors' computational methods: TCRs in the repertoires were compared against a reference library of SARS-CoV-2-specific TCRs that had been generated with the MIRA antigen-specificity platform. Breadth was defined as the fraction of unique TCRs that were SARS-CoV-2-associated, and depth was defined as the fraction of total T cells that were SARS-CoV-2-associated. Using the MIRA data, each spike-specific TCR was assigned both to the spike region to which the TCR was reactive and to a CD4 or CD8 class. Log10-transformed breadth and depth values were compared by one-way ANOVA with Sidak's multiple comparisons tests. TCRdb carries this immuneACCESS record with in-frame sequences only. Its versions omit some clonotypes, under half of them owing to an unresolved V gene in the studies checked, with the rest unexplained. V, J and clone size derive from that table, while D and trimming were established from the DNA sequence. The sample table lists roughly 99,000 clones, 92% of them with a count of one. The leading ten clones occupy under 10% of the sample.

Measured from the cysteine to the phenylalanine, the CDR3 is 21 residues long. Solely the CDR3 DNA is kept, with 63 bases framed from the first base. After removal of 5 bases from V and 2 bases from J, the junction retains 18 bases not matched to a gene. Looking up the germline V gene yields CDR1 MDHEN and CDR2 SYDVKM. The material sequenced was peripheral blood, taken 28 days after the second AZD1222 dose. The chain is assembled from TRBV28 and TRBJ2-1, and 13 bases in between align with TRBD2. The receptor was isolated from an adult who received the AZD1222 COVID-19 vaccine. The CDR3 region reads CASSGNPGLAGPKGTYNEQFF. The DNA sequence reads TGTGCCAGCAGTGGAAACCCGGGACTAGCGGGACCAAAAGGGACCTACAATGAGCAGTTCTTC.